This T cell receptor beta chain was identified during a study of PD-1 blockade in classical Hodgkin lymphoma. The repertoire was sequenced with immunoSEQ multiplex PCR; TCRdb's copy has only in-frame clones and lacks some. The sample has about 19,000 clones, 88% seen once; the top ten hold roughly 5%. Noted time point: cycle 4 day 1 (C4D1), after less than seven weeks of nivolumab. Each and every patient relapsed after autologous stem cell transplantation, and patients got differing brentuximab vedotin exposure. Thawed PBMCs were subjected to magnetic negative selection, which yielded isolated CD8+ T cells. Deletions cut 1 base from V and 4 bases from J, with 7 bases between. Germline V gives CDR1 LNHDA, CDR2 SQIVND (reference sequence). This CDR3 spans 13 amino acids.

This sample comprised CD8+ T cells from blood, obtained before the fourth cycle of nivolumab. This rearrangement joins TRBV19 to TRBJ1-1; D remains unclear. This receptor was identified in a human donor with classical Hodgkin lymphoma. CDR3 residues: CASSIGDSTEAFF. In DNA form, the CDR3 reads TGTGCCAGTAGTATAGGGGATAGCACTGAAGCTTTCTTT.